This TCR beta chain was obtained from a study of cytomegalovirus exposure and HLA in healthy donors. Findings and limits, study-wide: With further analysis later on, most CMV-associated TCR beta chains appeared HLA-restricted.

The CDR3 has 14 residues. V lost 7 bases, J lost 4 bases, and 16 bases lay in between. CDR1 and CDR2 from the germline V gene are MNHEY and SVGAGI. In the case of this clone: Its antigen is not identified.

PCR amplification relied on 60 Vbeta primers (plus 13 Jbeta primers). The method was immunoSEQ multiplex PCR; TCRdb's version includes in-frame clones alone and lacks a portion of them. Of fewer than 250,000 clones listed, around 85% are singletons. This clonotype was obtained from a human donor in good health. The chain carries TRBV6-5 and TRBJ1-2; the D is unclear. Input material: PBMCs. The CDR3: CASNSRAGLYGYTF. The CDR3 bases are TGTGCCAGCAATTCGAGAGCGGGCCTCTATGGCTACACCTTC.